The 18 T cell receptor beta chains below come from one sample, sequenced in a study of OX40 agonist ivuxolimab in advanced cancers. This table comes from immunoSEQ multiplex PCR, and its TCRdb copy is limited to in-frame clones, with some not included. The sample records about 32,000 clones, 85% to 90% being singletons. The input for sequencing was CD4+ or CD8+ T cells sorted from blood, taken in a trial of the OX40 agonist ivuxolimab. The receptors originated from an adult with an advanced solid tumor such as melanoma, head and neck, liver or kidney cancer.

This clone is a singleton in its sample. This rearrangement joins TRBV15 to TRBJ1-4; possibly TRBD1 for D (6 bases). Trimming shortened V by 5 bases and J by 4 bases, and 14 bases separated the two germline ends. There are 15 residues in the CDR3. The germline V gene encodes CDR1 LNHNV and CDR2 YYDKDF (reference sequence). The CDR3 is CATSRSQGSNEKLFF. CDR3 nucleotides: TGTGCCACCAGCCGATCACAGGGCAGTAATGAAAAACTGTTTTTT.

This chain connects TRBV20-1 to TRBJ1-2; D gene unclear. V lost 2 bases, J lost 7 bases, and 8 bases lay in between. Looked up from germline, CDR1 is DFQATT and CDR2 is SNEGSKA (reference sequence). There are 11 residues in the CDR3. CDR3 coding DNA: TGCAGTGCTAGAAACGGGGTTGGCTACACCTTC. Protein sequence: CSARNGVGYTF.

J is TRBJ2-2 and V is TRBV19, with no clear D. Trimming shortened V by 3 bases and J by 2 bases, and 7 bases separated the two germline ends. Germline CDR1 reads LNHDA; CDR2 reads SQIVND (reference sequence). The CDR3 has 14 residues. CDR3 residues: CASSITPNTGELFF. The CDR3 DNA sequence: TGTGCCAGTAGTATCACACCCAACACCGGGGAGCTGTTTTTT.

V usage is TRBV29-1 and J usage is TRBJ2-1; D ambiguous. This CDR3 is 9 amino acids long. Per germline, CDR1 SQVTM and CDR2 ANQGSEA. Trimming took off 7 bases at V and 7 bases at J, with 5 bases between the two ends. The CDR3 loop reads CSAGNEQFF. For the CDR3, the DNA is TGCAGCGCCGGAAATGAGCAGTTCTTC.

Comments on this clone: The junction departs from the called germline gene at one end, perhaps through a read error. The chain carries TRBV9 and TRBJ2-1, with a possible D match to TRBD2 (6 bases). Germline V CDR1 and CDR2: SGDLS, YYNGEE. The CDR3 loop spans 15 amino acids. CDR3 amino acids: CAGSVSGAAYNEQFF. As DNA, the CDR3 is TGTGCCGGCAGCGTATCGGGAGCGGCCTACAATGAGCAGTTCTTC.

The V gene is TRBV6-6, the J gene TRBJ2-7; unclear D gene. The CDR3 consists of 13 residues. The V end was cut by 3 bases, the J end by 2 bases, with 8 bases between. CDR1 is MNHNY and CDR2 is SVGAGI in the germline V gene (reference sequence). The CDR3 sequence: CASSYSGPYEQYF. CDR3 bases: TGTGCCAGCAGTTATTCCGGGCCCTACGAGCAGTACTTC.

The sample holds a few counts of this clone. DNA for the CDR3: TGTGCCAGCAGTTTGAGGCTGGGCGGGGCTAGCGGGAGGACCTACGAGCAGTACTTC. The encoded protein is CASSLRLGGASGRTYEQYF. This chain uses TRBV28 with TRBJ2-7, with TRBD2 matching over 11 bases. The CDR3 has 19 residues. Trimming cost V 3 bases and J 2 bases; bases outside gene matches: 15. In germline, CDR1 is MDHEN, CDR2 SYDVKM. Supplemented by reference TRBV28 and TRBJ2-7, the full variable domain reads DVKVTQSSRYLVKRTGEKVFLECVQDMDHENMFWYRQDPGLGLRLIYFSYDVKMKEKGDIPEGYSVSREKKERFSLILESASTNQTSMYLCASSLRLGGASGRTYEQYFGPGTRLTVT.

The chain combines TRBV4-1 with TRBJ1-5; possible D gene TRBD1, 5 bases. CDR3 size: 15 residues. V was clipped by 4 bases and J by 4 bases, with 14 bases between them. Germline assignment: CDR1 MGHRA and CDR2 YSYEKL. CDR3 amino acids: CASSRSGSPNQPQHF. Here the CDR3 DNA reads TGCGCCAGCAGCCGCTCAGGGAGTCCGAATCAGCCCCAGCATTTT.

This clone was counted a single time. The CDR3 DNA reads TGTGCCAGCAGTTACCTTCTGTATGGCTACACCTTC. Amino acids: CASSYLLYGYTF. The chain employs TRBV6-6 and TRBJ1-2; no firm D call. The V end lost 2 bases, the J end lost 5 bases, and 6 bases lay between the germline ends. The CDR3 is 12 residues long. Germline loops: CDR1 MNHNY, CDR2 SVGAGI (reference sequence).

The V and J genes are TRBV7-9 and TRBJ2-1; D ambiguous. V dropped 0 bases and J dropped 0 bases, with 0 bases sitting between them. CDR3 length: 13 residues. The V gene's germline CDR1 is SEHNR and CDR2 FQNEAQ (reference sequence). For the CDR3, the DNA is TGTGCCAGCAGCTTAGCCTCCTACAATGAGCAGTTCTTC. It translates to CASSLASYNEQFF.

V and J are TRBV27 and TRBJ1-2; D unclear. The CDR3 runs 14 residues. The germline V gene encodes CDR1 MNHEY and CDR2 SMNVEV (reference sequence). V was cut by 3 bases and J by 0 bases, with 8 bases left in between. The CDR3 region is CASSFSGSNYGYTF. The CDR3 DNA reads TGTGCCAGCAGTTTTTCGGGTTCTAACTATGGCTACACCTTC.

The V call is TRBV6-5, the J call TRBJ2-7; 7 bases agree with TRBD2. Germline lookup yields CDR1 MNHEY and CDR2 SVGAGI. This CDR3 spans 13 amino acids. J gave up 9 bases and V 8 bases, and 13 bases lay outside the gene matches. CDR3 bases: TGTGCCAGCTGGGGGGGTCTTGCATCGGGGCAGTACTTC. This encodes CASWGGLASGQYF.

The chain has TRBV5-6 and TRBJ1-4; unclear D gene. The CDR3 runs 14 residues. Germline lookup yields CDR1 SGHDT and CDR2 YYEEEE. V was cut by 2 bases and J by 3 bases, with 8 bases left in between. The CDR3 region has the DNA TGTGCCAGCAGCTTAACTGACGCTAATGAAAAACTGTTTTTT. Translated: CASSLTDANEKLFF.

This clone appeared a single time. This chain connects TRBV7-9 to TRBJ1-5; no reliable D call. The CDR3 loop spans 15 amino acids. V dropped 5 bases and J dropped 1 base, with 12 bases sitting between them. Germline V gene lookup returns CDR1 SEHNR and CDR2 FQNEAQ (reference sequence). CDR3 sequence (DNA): TGTGCCAGCAGCGACCCCGATGAGAGCAATCAGCCCCAGCATTTT. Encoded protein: CASSDPDESNQPQHF. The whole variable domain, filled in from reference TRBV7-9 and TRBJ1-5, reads DTGVSQNPRHKITKRGQNVTFRCDPISEHNRLYWYRQTLGQGPEFLTYFQNEAQLEKSRLLSDRFSAERPKGSFSTLEIQRTEQGDSAMYLCASSDPDESNQPQHFGDGTRLSIL.

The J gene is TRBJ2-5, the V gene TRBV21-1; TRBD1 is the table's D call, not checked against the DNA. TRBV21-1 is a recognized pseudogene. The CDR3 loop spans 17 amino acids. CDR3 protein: CASSKGGCGTGEETQYF. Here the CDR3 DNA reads TGTGCCAGCAGCAAAGGAGGCTGCGGGACAGGGGAAGAGACCCAGTACTTC.

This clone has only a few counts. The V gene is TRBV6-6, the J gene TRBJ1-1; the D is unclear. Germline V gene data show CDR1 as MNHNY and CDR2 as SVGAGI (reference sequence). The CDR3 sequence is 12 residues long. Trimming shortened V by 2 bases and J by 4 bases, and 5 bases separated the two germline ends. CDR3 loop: CASSYGVTEAFF. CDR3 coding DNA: TGTGCCAGCAGTTACGGTGTCACTGAAGCTTTCTTT.

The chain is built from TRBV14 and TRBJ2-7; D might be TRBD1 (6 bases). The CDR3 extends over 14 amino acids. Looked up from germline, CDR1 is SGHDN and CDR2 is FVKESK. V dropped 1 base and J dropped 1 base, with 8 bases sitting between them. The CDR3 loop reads CASSQVTGSYEQYF. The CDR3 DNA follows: TGTGCCAGCAGCCAAGTAACAGGGTCCTACGAGCAGTACTTC.

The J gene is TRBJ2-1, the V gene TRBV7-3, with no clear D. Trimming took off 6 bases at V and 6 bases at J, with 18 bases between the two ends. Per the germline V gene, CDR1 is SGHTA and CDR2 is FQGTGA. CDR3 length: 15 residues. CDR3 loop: CASSFIPSLSNEQFF. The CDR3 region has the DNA TGTGCCAGCAGTTTCATCCCTTCTCTTTCCAATGAGCAGTTCTTC. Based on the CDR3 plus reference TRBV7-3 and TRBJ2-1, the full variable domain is GAGVSQTPSNKVTEKGKYVELRCDPISGHTALYWYRQSLGQGPEFLIYFQGTGAADDSGLPNDRFFAVRPEGSVSTLKIQRTERGDSAVYLCASSFIPSLSNEQFFGPGTRLTVL.